This TCR beta chain was found in a study of blood T cell repertoires in COVID-19. Study background: Collection of acute and convalescent COVID-19 samples took place in the United States, Italy and Spain. PBMCs, B-cell-depleted T cells, or T cells provided the cDNA or gDNA that made up the material.

Sequencing was performed with immunoSEQ multiplex PCR; in TCRdb, only in-frame clones are kept and a portion is missing. The sample has 55,000 to 75,000 clones, roughly 80% seen once. V dropped 4 bases and J dropped 5; count of bases not matched to a gene: 11. Per the germline V gene, CDR1 is SGHDN and CDR2 is FVKESK. This CDR3 region has 17 residues. The sequence was obtained from a man between 70 and 80 years old who had recovered from COVID-19. The chain uses TRBV14 and TRBJ2-5, with 12 bases that match TRBD2. The sequenced sample was peripheral blood. CDR3 amino acids: CASSRPGLAGSRETQYF. The CDR3 nucleotides are TGTGCCAGCAGCCGACCGGGACTAGCGGGTTCCCGGGAGACCCAGTACTTC.